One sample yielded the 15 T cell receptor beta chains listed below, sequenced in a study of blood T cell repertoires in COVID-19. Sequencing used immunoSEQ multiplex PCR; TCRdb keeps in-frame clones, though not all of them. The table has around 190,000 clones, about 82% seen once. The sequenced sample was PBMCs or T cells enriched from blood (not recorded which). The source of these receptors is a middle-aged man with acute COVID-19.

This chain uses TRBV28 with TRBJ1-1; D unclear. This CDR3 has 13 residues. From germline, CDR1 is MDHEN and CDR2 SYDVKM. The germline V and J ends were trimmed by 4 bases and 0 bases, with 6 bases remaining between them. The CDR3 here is CASSSELNTEAFF. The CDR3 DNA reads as TGTGCCAGCAGTTCCGAGCTGAACACTGAAGCTTTCTTT.

The CDR3 loop reads CASSLVYLRQGTFTYEQYF. In DNA form, the CDR3 reads TGTGCCAGCAGCTTAGTTTACCTCCGACAGGGGACATTTACCTACGAGCAGTACTTC. The chain couples TRBV7-9 to TRBJ2-7; 8 nucleotides align to TRBD1. The trim removed 1 base at V and 2 bases at J, leaving 16 bases unmatched. The CDR3 has 19 residues. Germline CDR1 SEHNR, CDR2 FQNEAQ (reference sequence).

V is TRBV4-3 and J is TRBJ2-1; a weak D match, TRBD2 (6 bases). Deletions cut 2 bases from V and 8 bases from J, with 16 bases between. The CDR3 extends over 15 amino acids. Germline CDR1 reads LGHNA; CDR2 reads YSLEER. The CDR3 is CASSQFKGRLDEQFF. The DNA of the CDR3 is TGCGCCAGCAGCCAATTCAAGGGAAGACTAGATGAGCAGTTCTTC.

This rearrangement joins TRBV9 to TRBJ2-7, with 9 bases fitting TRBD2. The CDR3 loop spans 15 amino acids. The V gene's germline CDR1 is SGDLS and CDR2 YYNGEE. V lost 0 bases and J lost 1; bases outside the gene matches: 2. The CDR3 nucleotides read TGTGCCAGCAGCGTAGGCCTAGCGGGATCCTACGAGCAGTACTTC. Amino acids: CASSVGLAGSYEQYF.

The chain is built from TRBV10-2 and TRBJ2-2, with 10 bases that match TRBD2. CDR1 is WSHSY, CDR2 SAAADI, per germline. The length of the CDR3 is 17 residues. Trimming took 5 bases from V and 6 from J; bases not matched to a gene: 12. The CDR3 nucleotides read TGCGCCAGCAGTAAGCTAGCGGGAGAAGAGGGAGCCGGGGAGCTGTTTTTT. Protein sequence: CASSKLAGEEGAGELFF.

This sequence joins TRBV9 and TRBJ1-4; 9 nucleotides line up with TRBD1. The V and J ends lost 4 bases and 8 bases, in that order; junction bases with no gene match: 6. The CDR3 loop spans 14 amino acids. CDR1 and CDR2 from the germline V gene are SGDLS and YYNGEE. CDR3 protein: CASSWTGAGEKLFF. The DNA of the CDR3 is TGTGCCAGCAGCTGGACAGGGGCGGGGGAAAAACTGTTTTTT.

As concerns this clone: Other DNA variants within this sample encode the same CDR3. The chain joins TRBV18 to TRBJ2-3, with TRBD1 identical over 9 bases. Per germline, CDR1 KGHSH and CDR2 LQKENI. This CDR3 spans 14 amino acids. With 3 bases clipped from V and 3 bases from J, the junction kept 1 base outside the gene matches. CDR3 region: CASSPGTGTDTQYF. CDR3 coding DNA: TGTGCCAGCTCACCGGGGACAGGGACAGATACGCAGTATTTT.

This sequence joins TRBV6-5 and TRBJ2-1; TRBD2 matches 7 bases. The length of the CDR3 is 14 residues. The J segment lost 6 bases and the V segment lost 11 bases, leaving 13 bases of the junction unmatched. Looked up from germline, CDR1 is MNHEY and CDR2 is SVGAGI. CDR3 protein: CAGSAGLSRNEQFF. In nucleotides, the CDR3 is TGTGCCGGGTCAGCGGGACTTTCTCGCAATGAGCAGTTCTTC.

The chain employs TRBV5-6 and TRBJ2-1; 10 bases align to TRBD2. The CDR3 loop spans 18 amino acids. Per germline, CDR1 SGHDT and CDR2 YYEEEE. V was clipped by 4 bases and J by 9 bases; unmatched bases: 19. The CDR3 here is CASSPGLAGVVSLGEQFF. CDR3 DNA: TGTGCCAGCAGCCCTGGCCTAGCGGGAGTAGTTAGTCTTGGTGAGCAGTTCTTC.

CDR3 bases: TGTGCCAGCAGCCCAGAGGGACAGCCGTACGAGCAGTACTTC. Protein: CASSPEGQPYEQYF. The chain is built from TRBV13 and TRBJ2-7; 7 nucleotides agree with TRBD1. With V trimmed by 5 bases and J by 4 bases, 8 bases remained unmatched. The CDR3 has 14 amino acids. Per the germline V gene, CDR1 is PRHDT and CDR2 is FYEKMQ (reference sequence).

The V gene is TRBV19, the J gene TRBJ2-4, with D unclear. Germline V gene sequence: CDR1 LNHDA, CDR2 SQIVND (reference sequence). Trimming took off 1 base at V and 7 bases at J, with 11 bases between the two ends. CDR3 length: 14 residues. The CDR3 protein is CASSIVGVSNIQYF. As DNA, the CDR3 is TGTGCCAGTAGTATAGTGGGCGTCTCGAACATTCAGTACTTC. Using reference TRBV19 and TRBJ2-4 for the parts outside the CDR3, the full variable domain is DGGITQSPKYLFRKEGQNVTLSCEQNLNHDAMYWYRQDPGQGLRLIYYSQIVNDFQKGDIAEGYSVSREKKESFPLTVTSAQKNPTAFYLCASSIVGVSNIQYFGAGTRLSVL.

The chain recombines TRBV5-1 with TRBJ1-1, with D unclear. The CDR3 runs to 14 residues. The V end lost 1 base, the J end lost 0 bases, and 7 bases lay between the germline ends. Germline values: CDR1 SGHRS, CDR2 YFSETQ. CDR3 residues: CASSLTDLNTEAFF. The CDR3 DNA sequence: TGCGCCAGCAGCTTGACAGATCTGAACACTGAAGCTTTCTTT.

CDR3 sequence: CASSLYRVNQPQHF. The CDR3 nucleotides read TGTGCCAGCAGTTTATACAGGGTGAATCAGCCCCAGCATTTT. V is TRBV28 and J is TRBJ1-5; D might be TRBD1 (6 bases). V was pared by 1 base and J by 4 bases, with 8 bases between. CDR3 size: 14 residues. Germline CDR1 MDHEN, CDR2 SYDVKM.

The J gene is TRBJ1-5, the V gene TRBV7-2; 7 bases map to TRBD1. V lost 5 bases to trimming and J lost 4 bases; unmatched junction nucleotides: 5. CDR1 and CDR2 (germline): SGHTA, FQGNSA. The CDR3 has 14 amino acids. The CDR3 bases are TGTGCCAGCAGCCCGGGACAGATAAATCAGCCCCAGCATTTT. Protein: CASSPGQINQPQHF. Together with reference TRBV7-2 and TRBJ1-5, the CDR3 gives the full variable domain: GAGVSQSPSNKVTEKGKDVELRCDPISGHTALYWYRQSLGQGLEFLIYFQGNSAPDKSGLPSDRFSAERTGGSVSTLTIQRTQQEDSAVYLCASSPGQINQPQHFGDGTRLSIL.

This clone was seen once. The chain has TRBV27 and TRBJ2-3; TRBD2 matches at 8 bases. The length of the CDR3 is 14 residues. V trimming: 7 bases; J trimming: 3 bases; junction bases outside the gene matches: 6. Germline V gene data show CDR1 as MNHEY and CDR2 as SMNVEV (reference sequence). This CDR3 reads CASTRSGITDTQYF. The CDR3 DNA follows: TGTGCCAGCACCCGTAGCGGGATTACAGATACGCAGTATTTT.